These T cell receptor beta chains were read from a single sample in a study of T cell responses to AZD1222 COVID-19 vaccine. Using immunoSEQ multiplex PCR, the repertoire was profiled, and TCRdb retains in-frame clones only, with some absent. Of about 200,000 clones listed, under 95% were seen once; the top ten hold about 1%. The sample in question was peripheral blood, obtained 28 days after the second AZD1222 dose. The origin of the receptors is an adult who received the AZD1222 COVID-19 vaccine. Both conserved end residues are part of each CDR3. D genes are given only for firm matches. The size of a clone is reported for some rows only, either as once, few or many, or as a class for expanded clones.

clone size	J gene	D gene	V gene	CDR3 DNA	CDR3 protein
NA	TRBJ2-5	NA	TRBV7-2	TGTGCCAGCAGCTCAAAAGAGACCCAGTACTTC	CASSSKETQYF
NA	TRBJ2-7	TRBD1	TRBV28	TGTGCCAGCAGGTCCCCACCGACAGGGTACGAGCAGTACTTC	CASRSPPTGYEQYF
NA	TRBJ1-4	TRBD1	TRBV6-6	TGTGCCAGCAGTTATAACAGGGGAGAAAAACTGTTTTTT	CASSYNRGEKLFF
few	TRBJ1-5	TRBD1	TRBV7-2	TGTGCCAGCAGCTCGGGGGACAGGGCATGGTCCCAGCATTTT	CASSSGDRAWSQHF
NA	TRBJ1-2	NA	TRBV3-1/TRBV3-2	TGTGCCAGCAGTTCCGCAGGGTTAGTCTATGGCTACACCTTC	CASSSAGLVYGYTF
NA	TRBJ1-4	NA	TRBV10-1	TGCGCCAGCAGCCCAGGGATTAATGAAAAACTGTTTTTT	CASSPGINEKLFF
NA	TRBJ1-1	NA	TRBV19	TGTGCCAGTAGTCCCACGTGGGGTACTGAAGCTTTCTTT	CASSPTWGTEAFF
NA	TRBJ2-5	TRBD2	TRBV5-4	TGTGCCAGCAGCTTGCCCACTAGCGGGAAGACCCAGTACTTC	CASSLPTSGKTQYF
NA	TRBJ1-1	TRBD1	TRBV12-5	TGTGCTAGTGGTTTGTCGACAGGGGGGAACACTGAAGCTTTCTTT	CASGLSTGGNTEAFF
NA	TRBJ2-1	NA	TRBV7-8	TGTGCCAGCAGCGGCGGGGCCACCTACAATGAGCAGTTCTTC	CASSGGATYNEQFF
NA	TRBJ1-2	NA	TRBV15	TGTGCCACCAGCAGAGATCGGGTAAACTATGGCTACACCTTC	CATSRDRVNYGYTF
NA	TRBJ1-4	NA	TRBV25-1	TGTGCCAGCAGTGAATACTCCAGGGGTAATGAAAAACTGTTTTTT	CASSEYSRGNEKLFF
NA	TRBJ1-2	TRBD1	TRBV6-5	TGTGCCAGCAGCCCCAGGGGGACAAGCCTCACCTTC	CASSPRGTSLTF
NA	TRBJ2-4	TRBD2	TRBV5-6	TGTGCCAGCAGCCCGGGGGGGCCAATGAACATTCAGTACTTC	CASSPGGPMNIQYF